This T cell receptor beta chain was sequenced for a study of beta chain features in type 1 diabetes. Overall study results and limits: TCRB CDR3s from Type 1 diabetes patients were moderately but significantly shorter in all four CD4+ subsets.

As every portion of the isolated RNA was reverse transcribed, the sequencing read expressed TCRB transcripts. About 3.5 million reads per sample on average were obtained from naive, central memory and regulatory T cell samples. TCRdb's table, derived via immunoSEQ multiplex PCR, lists solely in-frame clones and lacks some. The sample includes 130,000 to 150,000 clones, 6% to 7.5% of them seen just once. Averaging about 116 mL, one heparinised blood draw was given by each donor. A sort by CD45RO/CCR7/CD25/CD127/CD95/CD27 yielded CD4+ naive, central memory, regulatory and stem cell-like memory cells. This clone was found a few times. Its specificity is not known. The V and J ends lost 1 base and 3 bases respectively, with 13 bases between them. CDR1 is MNHNY, CDR2 SVGAGI, per germline (reference sequence). The CDR3 covers 16 residues.

The sequenced sample was central memory CD4+ T cells from blood. The chain recombines TRBV6-6 with TRBJ2-1, with D tentatively TRBD1 (6 bases). The sequence was obtained from a woman between 25 and 40 years old in good health. The CDR3 protein is CASSYWGQGSYNEQFF. The CDR3 DNA reads as TGTGCCAGCAGTTACTGGGGCCAGGGGAGCTACAATGAGCAGTTCTTC.